There are many counts of the clone carrying this T cell receptor (beta chain). The antigen is undetermined. This specimen comes from a study of T-cell reconstitution after alpha-beta-depleted transplantation in children. General study results and limits: Certain patients had high TCRbeta diversity at day 60, and it came from recipient T cells and thymic progenitors that survived. Several hundred expanded graft clones reportedly gave rise to the alpha-beta T cells present about two months after transplant. After one year, T-cell counts and TCRbeta diversity mostly came from new T cells.

The authors prepared the TCRbeta library with unique molecular identifiers. From the PCR reads, TCRdb called clonotypes with MiXCR, one entry per CDR3 protein. This sample carries roughly 790,000 distinct CDR3 sequences, approximately 15% of them seen once, and the ten largest clones take approximately 5%. V was pared by 1 base and J by 2 bases, with 6 bases between. The CDR3 extends over 13 amino acids. Germline V lookup: CDR1 SGHRS, CDR2 YFSETQ. V is TRBV5-1 and J is TRBJ1-1; D uncertain. The sample here was PBMCs, mostly from graft donor cells, taken 360 days after TCRalphabeta/CD19-depleted stem cell transplant. The receptor was derived from a male patient younger than 18 who had a stem cell transplant for acute lymphoblastic leukemia, so the T cells may come from the graft donor. The CDR3 region has the DNA TGCGCCAGCAGCTTGTACAGAAACACTGAAGCTTTCTTT. Translation: CASSLYRNTEAFF. Variable domain in full (rest from reference TRBV5-1 and TRBJ1-1): KAGVTQTPRYLIKTRGQQVTLSCSPISGHRSVSWYQQTPGQGLQFLFEYFSETQRNKGNFPGRFSGRQFSNSRSEMNVSTLELGDSALYLCASSLYRNTEAFFGQGTRLTVV.